These 2 T cell receptor beta chains originate from one sample sequenced in a study of T-cell reconstitution after alpha-beta-depleted transplantation in children. The TCRbeta library incorporated unique molecular identifiers. In TCRdb, the PCR reads were re-called with MiXCR into one record per CDR3 protein. This table holds over 150,000 distinct CDR3 sequences, roughly 6.5% found once. The specimen was PBMCs, collected before TCRalphabeta/CD19-depleted stem cell transplant. These receptor sequences come from a girl in the first two years of life with combined immunodeficiency, due to receive a stem cell transplant.

This clonotype was observed many times. The chain employs TRBV9 and TRBJ2-1; D is tentatively TRBD1 or TRBD2 (6 bases each). Germline loops: CDR1 SGDLS, CDR2 YYNGEE. This CDR3 spans 15 amino acids. Trimming removed 0 bases from V and 7 bases from J, with 14 bases in between. CDR3 sequence reads: CASSVVGGLGNEQFF. The DNA of the CDR3 is TGTGCCAGCAGCGTAGTTGGGGGGCTGGGGAATGAGCAGTTCTTC. The complete variable domain, with remaining parts taken from reference TRBV9 and TRBJ2-1, reads DSGVTQTPKHLITATGQRVTLRCSPRSGDLSVYWYQQSLDQGLQFLIQYYNGEERAKGNILERFSAQQFPDLHSELNLSSLELGDSALYFCASSVVGGLGNEQFFGPGTRLTVL.

This clonotype was seen repeatedly, ten times or more. The chain joins TRBV9 to TRBJ2-2; tentative D call: TRBD1 (5 bases). CDR1 is SGDLS and CDR2 is YYNGEE in the germline V gene. This CDR3 has 13 amino acids. Deletions cut 0 bases from V and 5 bases from J, with 5 bases between. The CDR3 bases are TGTGCCAGCAGCGTAGAGGGGACCGGGGAGCTGTTTTTT. Translating it yields CASSVEGTGELFF. Full variable domain (missing parts from reference TRBV9 and TRBJ2-2): DSGVTQTPKHLITATGQRVTLRCSPRSGDLSVYWYQQSLDQGLQFLIQYYNGEERAKGNILERFSAQQFPDLHSELNLSSLELGDSALYFCASSVEGTGELFFGEGSRLTVL.